This T cell receptor (beta chain) is drawn from a study of blood T cell repertoires in COVID-19. Study background: Collection of acute and convalescent COVID-19 samples took place in the United States, Italy and Spain. Sources were T cells, B-cell-depleted T cells, or PBMCs; the material itself was cDNA or gDNA.

Methods used by the authors: Estimated nucleated cell counts came from reference gene primer amplification. Sequencing used immunoSEQ multiplex PCR; TCRdb keeps in-frame clones, though not all of them. The DNA was the basis for D and trimming; V, J and clone size are from that table. The sample includes some 78,000 clones, 70% to 90% seen only once; the top ten take 4.5% to 6%. This clone was seen a few times. Germline CDR1 and CDR2: SGDLS and YYNGEE. This CDR3 has 15 residues. With 0 bases removed from V and 0 bases from J, the gap between germline ends came to 7 bases. The source material was peripheral blood. The chain joins TRBV9 to TRBJ2-1; D gene unclear. The clonotype was recovered from a woman older than 75 with active or convalescent COVID-19. The CDR3 DNA reads as TGTGCCAGCAGCGTAGCAGAAAGCTCCTACAATGAGCAGTTCTTC. Protein sequence: CASSVAESSYNEQFF.